This TCR beta chain stems from a study of low-dose radiotherapy and immunotherapy resistance in tumors. About the study: Cohort 1 was given 0.5 Gy fractions every 2 weeks, 6.5 Gy in total. It was every two weeks, one day before radiation and immunotherapy, that intravenous cyclophosphamide 200 mg/m2 was given. 1 Gy per fraction was delivered to Cohort 2 every two weeks, for 13 Gy total over 26 weeks.

First-strand cDNA used TRAV- and TRBV-specific primers, covering alpha and beta chains. A roughly 19-cycle PCR with a constant-region primer and V-primer adapter amplified TCRs. TCRdb redid the calling of the reads with MiXCR, one entry per CDR3 protein. The profile covers some 46,000 distinct CDR3 sequences, with less than 30% appearing a single time and over 9% taken by the ten largest. CDR1 and CDR2 (germline): SQVTM, ANQGSEA. This CDR3 has 13 amino acids. With 7 bases removed from V and 0 bases from J, the gap between germline ends came to 12 bases. Time point described: after trial treatment. Treatment: LDRT plus nivolumab, ipilimumab, low-dose cyclophosphamide and aspirin (RACIN trial).

The genes are TRBV29-1 and TRBJ1-1; D possibly corresponds to TRBD1 (5 bases). The sequences come from PBMCs, collected after low-dose radiotherapy plus immunotherapy. This TCR was sampled from a male donor with prostate cancer. The CDR3 DNA reads as TGCAGCGACACCAGGGCTATGAACACTGAAGCTTTCTTT. It specifies CSDTRAMNTEAFF.